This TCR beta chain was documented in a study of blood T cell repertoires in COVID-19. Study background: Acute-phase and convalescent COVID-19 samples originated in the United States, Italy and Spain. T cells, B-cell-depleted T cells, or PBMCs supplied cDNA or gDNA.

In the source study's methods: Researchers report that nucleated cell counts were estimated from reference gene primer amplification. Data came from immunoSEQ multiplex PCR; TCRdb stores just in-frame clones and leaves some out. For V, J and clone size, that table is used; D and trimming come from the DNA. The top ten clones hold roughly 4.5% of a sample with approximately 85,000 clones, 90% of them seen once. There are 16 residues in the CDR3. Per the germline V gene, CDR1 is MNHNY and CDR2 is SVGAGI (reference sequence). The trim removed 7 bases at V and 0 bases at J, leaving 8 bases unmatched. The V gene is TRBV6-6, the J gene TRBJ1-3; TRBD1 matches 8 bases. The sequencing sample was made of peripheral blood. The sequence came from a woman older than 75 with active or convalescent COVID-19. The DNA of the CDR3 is TGTGCCAGCAAAACAGGGGGGCAGAGCTCTGGAAACACCATATATTTT. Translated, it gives CASKTGGQSSGNTIYF.